The 11 T cell receptor beta chains given below trace back to one sample, sequenced in a study of control samples from healthy donors and cancer patients. TCRdb keeps only in-frame clones here, not all; method: immunoSEQ multiplex PCR. Of about 150,000 clones listed, about 93% are singletons. The sequencing input was blood. The receptors originated from a man in his fifties or sixties in good health.

This chain connects TRBV10-3 to TRBJ2-7; the match to TRBD2 covers 7 bases. V lost 5 bases to trimming and J lost 3 bases; unmatched junction nucleotides: 7. CDR3 size: 14 residues. Germline loops: CDR1 ENHRY, CDR2 SYGVKD. The CDR3: CAISSGLGVYEQYF. As DNA, the CDR3 is TGTGCCATCAGTTCAGGACTAGGGGTCTACGAGCAGTACTTC.

J is TRBJ1-2 and V is TRBV5-6, with D unresolved. Germline assignment: CDR1 SGHDT and CDR2 YYEEEE. V dropped 0 bases and J dropped 7 bases, with 4 bases sitting between them. This CDR3 has 11 amino acids. DNA of the CDR3: TGTGCCAGCAGCTTGGTAGGTGGCTACACCTTC. This codes for CASSLVGGYTF.

This rearrangement joins TRBV28 to TRBJ2-5, with TRBD2 as a possible D gene (6 bases). The CDR3 runs to 13 residues. Germline V gene data show CDR1 as MDHEN and CDR2 as SYDVKM. V was pared by 7 bases and J by 5 bases, with 14 bases between. CDR3 sequence reads: CASNSPGVETQYF. In DNA, the CDR3 is TGTGCCAGCAACTCACCGGGGGTGGAGACCCAGTACTTC.

The chain is built from TRBV27 and TRBJ2-7, with 11 bases lining up with TRBD2. The ends lost 5 bases at V and 4 bases at J; junction bases unmatched: 7. The CDR3 totals 15 residues. In germline, CDR1 is MNHEY, CDR2 SMNVEV (reference sequence). DNA for the CDR3: TGTGCCAGCAGTATAACTAGCGGGAGTGGGTACGAGCAGTACTTC. Amino acids: CASSITSGSGYEQYF.

V usage is TRBV2 and J usage is TRBJ1-4; 7 bases line up with TRBD1. The CDR3 totals 15 residues. Looked up from germline, CDR1 is SNHLY and CDR2 is FYNNEI. The trim removed 7 bases at V and 7 bases at J, leaving 12 bases unmatched. CDR3 DNA: TGTGCCAGCATGGGTATAAGGGGGCGCGGTGAAAAACTGTTTTTT. Translated, it gives CASMGIRGRGEKLFF.

The V and J genes are TRBV28 and TRBJ1-3; TRBD1 is a possible D gene (5 bases). The CDR3 is 15 amino acids. V gave up 2 bases and J gave up 0 bases, with 8 bases separating them. Germline V CDR1 and CDR2: MDHEN, SYDVKM. The CDR3 sequence is CASSLAGTSGNTIYF. The CDR3 coding sequence is TGTGCCAGCAGTTTAGCGGGGACCTCTGGAAACACCATATATTTT.

The chain joins TRBV7-9 to TRBJ1-3; D is undetermined. The CDR3 spans 17 residues. V was shortened by 3 bases and J by 4 bases, with 19 bases between the two germline ends. Germline-derived CDR1 and CDR2 are SEHNR and FQNEAQ (reference sequence). The CDR3 loop reads CASSFRAPDRAGNTIYF. CDR3 coding DNA: TGTGCCAGCAGCTTCCGGGCCCCGGATAGAGCCGGAAACACCATATATTTT.

V is TRBV25-1 and J is TRBJ2-7; tentative D call: TRBD2 (5 bases). The CDR3 runs 13 residues. Germline values: CDR1 MGHDK, CDR2 SYGVNS. V was shortened by 4 bases and J by 4 bases, with 11 bases between the two germline ends. The CDR3 DNA reads TGTGCCAGCAGTGGAGGAGGTTTGTACGAGCAGTACTTC. This encodes CASSGGGLYEQYF.

A single count supports this clone. The chain carries TRBV30 and TRBJ2-1; possibly TRBD2 for D (6 bases). Germline V lookup: CDR1 GTSNPN, CDR2 SVGIG (reference sequence). Trimming shortened V by 4 bases and J by 2 bases, and 9 bases separated the two germline ends. The CDR3 contains 13 residues. The CDR3 DNA sequence: TGTGCCTGGACGTCGGGGGCCTACAATGAGCAGTTCTTC. Its translation is CAWTSGAYNEQFF.

This chain uses TRBV23-1 with TRBJ2-7, with D perhaps TRBD2 (5 bases). TRBV23-1 is classed as an ORF, of uncertain function. This CDR3 spans 15 amino acids. V dropped 7 bases and J dropped 4 bases, with 20 bases sitting between them. CDR3 region: CASIDGYSEGYEQYF. The CDR3 DNA sequence: TGCGCCAGCATTGACGGTTACTCTGAGGGATACGAGCAGTACTTC.

CDR3 amino acids: CASSISGSVDNEQFF. For the CDR3, the DNA is TGTGCCAGCAGCATCAGCGGGAGTGTCGACAATGAGCAGTTCTTC. The J gene is TRBJ2-1, the V gene TRBV7-3, with 8 bases matching TRBD2. In germline, CDR1 is SGHTA, CDR2 FQGTGA. Unmatched junction bases numbered 8, after V lost 5 bases and J lost 5 bases. This CDR3 has 15 residues.